The 12 T cell receptor beta chains given below trace back to one sample, sequenced in a study of cytomegalovirus exposure and HLA in healthy donors. Produced via immunoSEQ multiplex PCR; TCRdb's table is partial and in-frame only. The sample yields more than 200,000 clones, roughly 87% seen once. The specimen was PBMCs. Source of these receptors: a man aged 18 to 35 in good health and CMV-seropositive.

The chain recombines TRBV5-4 with TRBJ1-1; D ambiguous. The CDR3 is made up of 13 amino acids. V lost 0 bases and J 7 bases, leaving 10 bases between the germline ends. Germline V CDR1 and CDR2: SGHNT, YYREEE (reference sequence). The CDR3 DNA reads as TGTGCCAGCAGCTTGGCCACGGGGAGTGAAGCTTTCTTT. This sequence encodes CASSLATGSEAFF.

V and J are TRBV2 and TRBJ1-1; 7 bases fit TRBD1. The CDR3 contains 15 residues. With 5 bases clipped from V and 2 bases from J, the junction kept 8 bases outside the gene matches. Per germline, CDR1 SNHLY and CDR2 FYNNEI. CDR3 in amino acids: CASSTQGRGNTEAFF. CDR3 DNA sequence: TGTGCCAGCAGTACACAGGGGCGAGGTAACACTGAAGCTTTCTTT.

The chain has TRBV5-1 and TRBJ2-7; 8 bases map to TRBD1. After removal of 4 bases from V and 3 bases from J, the junction contained 12 bases not matched to a gene. Germline CDR1 is SGHRS and CDR2 is YFSETQ. The CDR3 has 16 residues. As DNA, the CDR3 is TGCGCCAGCAGCAACTCTGCAGGGGGCCCGTTCTACGAGCAGTACTTC. It translates to CASSNSAGGPFYEQYF.

The chain carries TRBV19 and TRBJ2-7, with a possible D match to TRBD2 (6 bases). The CDR3 runs 15 residues. V lost 1 base and J lost 6, with 16 bases in between. Germline CDR1 reads LNHDA; CDR2 reads SQIVND (reference sequence). DNA for the CDR3: TGTGCCAGTAGTATAGGATTTCGGGGGAGCTCCGAGCAGTACTTC. Its translation: CASSIGFRGSSEQYF.

The chain uses TRBV7-9 and TRBJ2-1, with TRBD2 identical over 12 bases. The junction had 9 bases not matched to a gene; V was cut back by 0 bases and J by 12 bases. Germline V gives CDR1 SEHNR, CDR2 FQNEAQ (reference sequence). There are 16 residues in the CDR3. As DNA, the CDR3 is TGTGCCAGCAGCTTAGCCCGACTAGCGGGAGCCACCGGGCAGTTCTTC. Its protein is CASSLARLAGATGQFF.

This clone is a singleton in its sample. The genes are TRBV27 and TRBJ2-3; 7 bases are a match to TRBD1. J gave up 1 base and V 10 bases, and 14 bases lay outside the gene matches. The CDR3 is 16 residues long. The V gene's germline CDR1 is MNHEY and CDR2 SMNVEV (reference sequence). CDR3 amino acids: CATALGGRWGTDTQYF. CDR3 coding DNA: TGTGCCACCGCCCTAGGGGGCCGGTGGGGCACAGATACGCAGTATTTT.

This clone was picked up one time. V usage is TRBV7-3 and J usage is TRBJ2-5, with 9 bases fitting TRBD1. The CDR3 has 15 residues. Trimming at V came to 5 bases and at J to 4 bases, leaving 8 bases not matched to a gene. The germline CDR1 and CDR2 sequences are SGHTA and FQGTGA. The chain's CDR3 is CASSPQGARPETQYF. In DNA, the CDR3 is TGTGCCAGCAGCCCACAGGGGGCCCGTCCAGAGACCCAGTACTTC.

The V call is TRBV9, the J call TRBJ2-1, with 14 bases that match TRBD2. Trimming at V came to 2 bases and at J to 5 bases, leaving 3 bases not matched to a gene. This CDR3 is built from 16 residues. Germline-derived CDR1 and CDR2 are SGDLS and YYNGEE. Here the CDR3 reads CASSVGTSGGDNEQFF. CDR3 nucleotides: TGTGCCAGCAGCGTGGGGACTAGCGGGGGTGACAATGAGCAGTTCTTC.

This clone was counted a single time. The chain has TRBV6-6 and TRBJ1-4, with unresolved D. The length of the CDR3 is 14 residues. Germline values: CDR1 MNHNY, CDR2 SVGAGI (reference sequence). Trimming left V 4 bases short and J 8 bases short, with 14 bases between. In nucleotides, the CDR3 is TGTGCCAGCAGTTTGGATGGGGTGCGGGAAAAACTGTTTTTT. Amino acid sequence: CASSLDGVREKLFF.

The chain links TRBV6-5 to TRBJ1-4; perhaps TRBD1 as D (6 bases). The V end lost 0 bases, the J end lost 3 bases, and 11 bases lay between the germline ends. CDR3 length equals 16 residues. Germline CDR1 reads MNHEY; CDR2 reads SVGAGI. Here the CDR3 DNA reads TGTGCCAGCAGTTACTCAGTAACAGGGCCTAATGAAAAACTGTTTTTT. This gives the protein CASSYSVTGPNEKLFF.

The chain couples TRBV2 to TRBJ2-5, with 8 bases that match TRBD2. Germline V gene lookup returns CDR1 SNHLY and CDR2 FYNNEI. The ends lost 10 bases at V and 4 bases at J; junction bases unmatched: 8. The CDR3 is 13 amino acids. CDR3 protein: CATNGRAGETQYF. DNA of the CDR3: TGTGCCACCAACGGGAGGGCGGGAGAGACCCAGTACTTC. Complete variable domain (other parts from reference TRBV2 and TRBJ2-5): EPEVTQTPSHQVTQMGQEVILRCVPISNHLYFYWYRQILGQKVEFLVSFYNNEISEKSEIFDDQFSVERPDGSNFTLKIRSTKLEDSAMYFCATNGRAGETQYFGPGTRLLVL.

The chain is built from TRBV30 and TRBJ1-4; D is uncertain. V dropped 3 bases and J dropped 0 bases, with 8 bases sitting between them. Germline CDR1 GTSNPN, CDR2 SVGIG (reference sequence). The CDR3 spans 14 residues. For the CDR3, the DNA is TGTGCCTGGAGCCCGCAAACAACTAATGAAAAACTGTTTTTT. This codes for CAWSPQTTNEKLFF.